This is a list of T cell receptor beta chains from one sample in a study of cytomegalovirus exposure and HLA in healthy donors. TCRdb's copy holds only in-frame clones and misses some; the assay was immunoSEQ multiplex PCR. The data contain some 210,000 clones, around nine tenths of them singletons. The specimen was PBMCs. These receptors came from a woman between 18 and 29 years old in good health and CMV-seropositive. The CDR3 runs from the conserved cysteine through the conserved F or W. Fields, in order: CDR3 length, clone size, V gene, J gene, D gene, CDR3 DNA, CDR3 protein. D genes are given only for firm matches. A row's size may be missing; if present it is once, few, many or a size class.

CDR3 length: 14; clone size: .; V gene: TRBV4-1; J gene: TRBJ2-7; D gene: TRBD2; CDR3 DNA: TGCGCCAGCAGCCCCAGCGGGAGCTCCTACGAGCAGTACTTC; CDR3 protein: CASSPSGSSYEQYF
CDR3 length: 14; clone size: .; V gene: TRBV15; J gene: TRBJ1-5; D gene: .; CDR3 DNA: TGTGCCACCAGCAGAGATCCTGGCCCCCAGCCCCAGCATTTT; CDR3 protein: CATSRDPGPQPQHF
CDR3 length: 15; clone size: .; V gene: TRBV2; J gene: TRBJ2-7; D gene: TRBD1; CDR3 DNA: TGTGCCAGCAGTGTACGGGACAGGGGCTTCGACGAGCAGTACTTC; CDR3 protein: CASSVRDRGFDEQYF
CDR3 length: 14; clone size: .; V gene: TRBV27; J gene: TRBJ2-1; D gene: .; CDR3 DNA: TGTGCCAGCAGTGGCCCCGAGAGGAACAATGAGCAGTTCTTC; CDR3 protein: CASSGPERNNEQFF
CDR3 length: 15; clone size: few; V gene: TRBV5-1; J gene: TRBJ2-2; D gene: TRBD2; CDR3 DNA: TGCGCCAGCAGCTTGGGACTAGCGGGAGCCGGGGAGCTGTTTTTT; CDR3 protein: CASSLGLAGAGELFF
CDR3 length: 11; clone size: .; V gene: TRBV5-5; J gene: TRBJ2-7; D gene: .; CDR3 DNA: TGTGCCAGCAGCTTGTTTATCGAGCAGTACTTC; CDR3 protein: CASSLFIEQYF
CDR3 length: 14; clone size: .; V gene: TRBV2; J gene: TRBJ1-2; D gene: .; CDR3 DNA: TGTGCCAGCATTCCCCCCGAGGCGATTTATGGCTACACCTTC; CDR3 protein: CASIPPEAIYGYTF
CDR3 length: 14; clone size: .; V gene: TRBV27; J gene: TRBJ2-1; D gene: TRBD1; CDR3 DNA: TGTGCCAGCAGCGATGACAGGGCTTACAATGAGCAGTTCTTC; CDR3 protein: CASSDDRAYNEQFF
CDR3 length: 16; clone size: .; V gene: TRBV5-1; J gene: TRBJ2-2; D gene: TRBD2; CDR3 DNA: TGCGCCAGCAGCTCGAGCGGGATTCGCGTCCCCGGGGAGCTGTTTTTT; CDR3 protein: CASSSSGIRVPGELFF
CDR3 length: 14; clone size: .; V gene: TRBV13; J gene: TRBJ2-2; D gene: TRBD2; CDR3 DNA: TGTGCCAGCAGCTCCGGACTAGTGGGCGGGGAGCTGTTTTTT; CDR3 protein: CASSSGLVGGELFF
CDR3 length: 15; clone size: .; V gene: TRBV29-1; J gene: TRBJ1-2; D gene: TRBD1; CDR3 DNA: TGCAGCGTTGGGGGGCCAGGGGGCATTAACTATGGCTACACCTTC; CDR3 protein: CSVGGPGGINYGYTF
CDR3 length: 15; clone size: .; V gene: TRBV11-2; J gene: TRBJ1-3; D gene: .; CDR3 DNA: TGTGCCAGCAGCTTCGACATCGTCTCTGGAAACACCATATATTTT; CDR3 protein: CASSFDIVSGNTIYF
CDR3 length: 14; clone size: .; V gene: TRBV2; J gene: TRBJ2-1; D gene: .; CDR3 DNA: TGTGCCAGCAGTGGACTCTCTACCTACAATGAGCAGTTCTTC; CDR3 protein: CASSGLSTYNEQFF
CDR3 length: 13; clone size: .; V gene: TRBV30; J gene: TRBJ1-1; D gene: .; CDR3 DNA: TGTGCCTGGGCAGTTACCGGGGGCACTGAAGCTTTCTTT; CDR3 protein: CAWAVTGGTEAFF
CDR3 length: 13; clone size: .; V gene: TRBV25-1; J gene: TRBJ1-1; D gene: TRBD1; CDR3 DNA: TGTGCCAGCGGACATCACAGGGGCACTGAAGCTTTCTTT; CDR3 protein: CASGHHRGTEAFF
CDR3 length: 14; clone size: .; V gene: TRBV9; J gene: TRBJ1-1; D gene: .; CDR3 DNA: TGTGCCAGCAGCGTAGGGGGGGTCAGCACTGAAGCTTTCTTT; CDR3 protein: CASSVGGVSTEAFF
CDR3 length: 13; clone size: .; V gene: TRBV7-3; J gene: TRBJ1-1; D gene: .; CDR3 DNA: TGTGCCAGCACAGCCCAGGGTGGGTCTGAAGCTTTCTTT; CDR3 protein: CASTAQGGSEAFF
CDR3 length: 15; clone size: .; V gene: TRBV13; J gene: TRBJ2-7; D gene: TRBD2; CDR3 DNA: TGTGCCAGCAGCACCTCCGGACTAGCGGGCTACGAGCAGTACTTC; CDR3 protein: CASSTSGLAGYEQYF
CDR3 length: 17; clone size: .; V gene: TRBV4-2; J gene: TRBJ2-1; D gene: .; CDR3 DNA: TGTGCCAGCAGCCAAGATCCAGCGAGGAGCTCCTACAATGAGCAGTTCTTC; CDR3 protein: CASSQDPARSSYNEQFF
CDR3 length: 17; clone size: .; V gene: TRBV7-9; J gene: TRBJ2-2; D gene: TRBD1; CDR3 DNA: TGTGCCAGCAGCAAACCCCGATCTGGACAGGGCACCGGGGAGCTGTTTTTT; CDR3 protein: CASSKPRSGQGTGELFF
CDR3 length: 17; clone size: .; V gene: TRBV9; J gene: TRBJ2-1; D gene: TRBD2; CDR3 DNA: TGTGCCAGCAGCCCTCGCCCCGGGACTAGCGGTTACAATGAGCAGTTCTTC; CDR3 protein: CASSPRPGTSGYNEQFF
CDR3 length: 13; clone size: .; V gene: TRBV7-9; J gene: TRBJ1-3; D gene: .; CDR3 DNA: TGTGCCAGCATCCGACAGTCTGGAAACACCATATATTTT; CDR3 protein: CASIRQSGNTIYF
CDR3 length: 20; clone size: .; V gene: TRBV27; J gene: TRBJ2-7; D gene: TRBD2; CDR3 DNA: TGTGCCAGCAGTTTCCTGGGACTAGCGGGCCGCATAGTTTTGGGGTACGAGCAGTACTTC; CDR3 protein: CASSFLGLAGRIVLGYEQYF
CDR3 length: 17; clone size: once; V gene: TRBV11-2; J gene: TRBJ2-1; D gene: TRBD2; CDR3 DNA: TGTGCCAGCAGCTTACATCCGCCTAGCGGCCCCTACAATGAGCAGTTCTTC; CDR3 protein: CASSLHPPSGPYNEQFF
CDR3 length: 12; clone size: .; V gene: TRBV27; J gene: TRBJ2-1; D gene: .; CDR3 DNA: TGTGCCAGCAGTCCAGGTTACAATGAGCAGTTCTTC; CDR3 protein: CASSPGYNEQFF
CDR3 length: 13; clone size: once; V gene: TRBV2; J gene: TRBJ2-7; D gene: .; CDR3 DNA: TGTGCCAGCTTGAAAGGAGCCTCCTACGAGCAGTACTTC; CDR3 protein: CASLKGASYEQYF